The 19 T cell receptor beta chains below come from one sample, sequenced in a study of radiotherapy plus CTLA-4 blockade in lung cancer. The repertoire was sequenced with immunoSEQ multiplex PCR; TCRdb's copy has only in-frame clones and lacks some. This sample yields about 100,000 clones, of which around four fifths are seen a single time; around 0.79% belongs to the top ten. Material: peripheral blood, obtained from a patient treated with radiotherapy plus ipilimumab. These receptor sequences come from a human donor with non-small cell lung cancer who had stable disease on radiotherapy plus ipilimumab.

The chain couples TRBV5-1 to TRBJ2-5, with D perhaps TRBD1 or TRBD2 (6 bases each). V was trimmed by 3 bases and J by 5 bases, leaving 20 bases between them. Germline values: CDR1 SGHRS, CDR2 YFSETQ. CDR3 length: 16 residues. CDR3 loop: CASSYTGNPRGETQYF. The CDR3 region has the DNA TGCGCCAGCAGCTACACAGGGAACCCCCGGGGGGAGACCCAGTACTTC.

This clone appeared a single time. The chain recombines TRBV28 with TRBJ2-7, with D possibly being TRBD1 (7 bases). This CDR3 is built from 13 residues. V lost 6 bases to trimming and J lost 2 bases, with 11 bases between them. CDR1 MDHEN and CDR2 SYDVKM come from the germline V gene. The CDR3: CASSSGGTYEQYF. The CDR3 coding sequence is TGTGCCAGCAGCTCAGGGGGGACCTACGAGCAGTACTTC.

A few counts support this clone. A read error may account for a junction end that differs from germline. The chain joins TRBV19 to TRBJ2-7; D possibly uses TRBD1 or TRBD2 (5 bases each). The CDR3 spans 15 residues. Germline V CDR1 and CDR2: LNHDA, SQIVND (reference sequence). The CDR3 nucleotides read TGTGCCAGTAGTTCCGCAGTGGGGACCTATGAAACAACCCTATTC. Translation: CASSSAVGTYETTLF.

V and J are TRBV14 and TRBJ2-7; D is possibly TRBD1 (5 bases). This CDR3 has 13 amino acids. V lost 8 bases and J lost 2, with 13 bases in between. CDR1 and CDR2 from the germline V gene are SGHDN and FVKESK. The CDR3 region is CASAPGSPYEQYF. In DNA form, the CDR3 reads TGTGCCAGCGCCCCAGGGTCGCCCTACGAGCAGTACTTC. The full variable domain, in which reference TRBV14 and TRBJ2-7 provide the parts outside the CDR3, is EAGVTQFPSHSVIEKGQTVTLRCDPISGHDNLYWYRRVMGKEIKFLLHFVKESKQDESGMPNNRFLAERTGGTYSTLKVQPAELEDSGVYFCASAPGSPYEQYFGPGTRLTVT.

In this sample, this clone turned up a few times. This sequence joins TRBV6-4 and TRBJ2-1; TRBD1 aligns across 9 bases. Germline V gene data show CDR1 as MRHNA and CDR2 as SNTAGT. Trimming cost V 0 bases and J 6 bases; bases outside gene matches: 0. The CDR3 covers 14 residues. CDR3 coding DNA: TGTGCCAGCAGTGACTCGACAGGGGGCAATGAGCAGTTCTTC. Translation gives CASSDSTGGNEQFF.

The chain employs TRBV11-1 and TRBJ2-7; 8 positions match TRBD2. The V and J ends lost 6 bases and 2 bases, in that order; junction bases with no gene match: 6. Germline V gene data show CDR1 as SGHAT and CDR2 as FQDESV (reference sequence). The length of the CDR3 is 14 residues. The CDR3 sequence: CASRNSGTAYEQYF. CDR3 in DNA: TGTGCCAGCAGAAATAGCGGGACCGCCTACGAGCAGTACTTC.

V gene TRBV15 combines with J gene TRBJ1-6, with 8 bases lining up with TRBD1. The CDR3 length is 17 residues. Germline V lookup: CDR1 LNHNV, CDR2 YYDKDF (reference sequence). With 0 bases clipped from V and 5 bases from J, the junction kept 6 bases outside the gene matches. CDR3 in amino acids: CATSRDIPTGDNSPLHF. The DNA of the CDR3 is TGTGCCACCAGCAGAGATATCCCGACAGGGGATAATTCACCCCTCCACTTT.

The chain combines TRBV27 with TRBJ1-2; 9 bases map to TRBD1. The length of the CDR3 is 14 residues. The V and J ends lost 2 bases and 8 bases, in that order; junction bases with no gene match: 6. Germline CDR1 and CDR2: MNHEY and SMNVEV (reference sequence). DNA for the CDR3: TGTGCCAGCAGTTTAGACTGGACAGGGGACGGCTACACCTTC. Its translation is CASSLDWTGDGYTF.

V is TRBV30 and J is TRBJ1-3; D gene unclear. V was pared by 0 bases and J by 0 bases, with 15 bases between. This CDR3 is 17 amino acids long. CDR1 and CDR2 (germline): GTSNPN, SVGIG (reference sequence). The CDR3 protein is CAWSVLLGGTSGNTIYF. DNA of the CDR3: TGTGCCTGGAGTGTACTCTTGGGCGGAACCTCTGGAAACACCATATATTTT.

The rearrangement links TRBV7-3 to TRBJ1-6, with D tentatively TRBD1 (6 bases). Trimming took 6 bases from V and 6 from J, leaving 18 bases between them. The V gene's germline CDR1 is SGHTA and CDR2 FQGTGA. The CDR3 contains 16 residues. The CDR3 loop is CASRLPTGFFNSPLHF. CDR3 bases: TGTGCCAGCAGATTGCCCACAGGGTTTTTTAATTCACCCCTCCACTTT.

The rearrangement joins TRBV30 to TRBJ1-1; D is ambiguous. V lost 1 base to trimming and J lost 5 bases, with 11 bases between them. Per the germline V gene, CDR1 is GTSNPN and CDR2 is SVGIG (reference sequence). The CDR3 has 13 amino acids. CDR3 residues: CAWSALMGTEAFF. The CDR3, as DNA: TGTGCCTGGAGTGCCCTTATGGGAACTGAAGCTTTCTTT.

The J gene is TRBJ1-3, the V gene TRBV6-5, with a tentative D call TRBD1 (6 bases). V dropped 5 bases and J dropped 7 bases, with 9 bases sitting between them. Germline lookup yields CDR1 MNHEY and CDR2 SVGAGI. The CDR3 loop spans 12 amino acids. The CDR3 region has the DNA TGTGCCAGCAGTGACAGGAGGAACACCATATATTTT. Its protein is CASSDRRNTIYF.

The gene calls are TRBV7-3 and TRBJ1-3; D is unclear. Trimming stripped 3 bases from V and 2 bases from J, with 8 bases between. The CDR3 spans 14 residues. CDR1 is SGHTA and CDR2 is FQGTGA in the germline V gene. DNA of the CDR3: TGTGCCAGCAGCTTGAGCGGAGCTGGAAACACCATATATTTT. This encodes CASSLSGAGNTIYF.

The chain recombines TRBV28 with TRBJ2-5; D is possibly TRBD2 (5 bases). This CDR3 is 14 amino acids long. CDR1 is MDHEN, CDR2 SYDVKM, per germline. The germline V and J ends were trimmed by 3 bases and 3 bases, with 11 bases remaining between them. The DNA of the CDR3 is TGTGCCAGCAGTTTTTGGCGGCGGGAAGAGACCCAGTACTTC. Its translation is CASSFWRREETQYF.

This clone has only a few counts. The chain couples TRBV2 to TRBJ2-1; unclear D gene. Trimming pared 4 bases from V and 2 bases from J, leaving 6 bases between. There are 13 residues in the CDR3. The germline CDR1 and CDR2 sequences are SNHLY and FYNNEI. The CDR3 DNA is TGTGCCAGCAGTGTAAACACCTACAATGAGCAGTTCTTC. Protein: CASSVNTYNEQFF.

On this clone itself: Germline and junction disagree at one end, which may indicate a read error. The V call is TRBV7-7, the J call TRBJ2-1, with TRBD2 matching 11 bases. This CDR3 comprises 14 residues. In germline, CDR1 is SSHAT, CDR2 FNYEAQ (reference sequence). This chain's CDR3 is CASSSGTSGGEQFF. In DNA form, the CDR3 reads TGTGCTAGCAGCTCCGGGACTAGCGGCGGTGAGCAGTTCTTC.

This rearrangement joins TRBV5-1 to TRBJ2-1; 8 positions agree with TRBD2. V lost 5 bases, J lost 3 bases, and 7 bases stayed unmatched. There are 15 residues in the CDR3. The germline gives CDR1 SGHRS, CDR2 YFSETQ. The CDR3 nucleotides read TGCGCCAGCAGTCTTACCGGGACTAGCTACAATGAGCAGTTCTTC. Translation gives CASSLTGTSYNEQFF.

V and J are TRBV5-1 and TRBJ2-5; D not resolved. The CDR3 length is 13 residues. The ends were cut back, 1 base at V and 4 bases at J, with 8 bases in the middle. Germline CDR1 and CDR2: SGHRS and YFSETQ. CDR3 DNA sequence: TGCGCCAGCAGCTTGAGGGTTCTAGAGACCCAGTACTTC. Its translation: CASSLRVLETQYF.

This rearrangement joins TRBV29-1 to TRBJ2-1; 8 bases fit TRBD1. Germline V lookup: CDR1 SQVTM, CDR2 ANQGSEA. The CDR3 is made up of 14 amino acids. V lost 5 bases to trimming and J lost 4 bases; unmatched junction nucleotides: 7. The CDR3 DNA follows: TGCAGCGTTTGGGACAGGCCGCCGTACAATGAGCAGTTCTTC. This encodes CSVWDRPPYNEQFF.